This T cell receptor beta chain was sequenced for a study of beta chain features in type 1 diabetes. The overall study: Patients did not differ from healthy donors in age, gender or cell yield. Findings and limits, study-wide: The study found moderately but significantly shorter TCRB CDR3s in all four CD4+ subsets of Type 1 diabetes patients.

About this clone: The antigen remains unidentified.

Purity of each sorted population was above 95%. In germline, CDR1 is MNHEY, CDR2 SMNVEV (reference sequence). The CDR3 is 14 amino acids. Between the trimmed V and J ends, which lost 7 bases and 4 bases, there was a span of 14 bases. All of the isolated RNA was reverse transcribed, so expressed TCRB transcripts were sequenced. Using immunoSEQ multiplex PCR, the repertoire was profiled, and TCRdb retains in-frame clones only, with some absent. The repertoire holds about 640,000 clones, with about an eighth as singletons. The sequence derives from a man aged 25-45 years with type 1 diabetes. The specimen sequenced was naive CD4+ T cells from blood. This rearrangement joins TRBV27 to TRBJ2-1; no clear D gene. The DNA of the CDR3 is TGTGCCAGCACCAAACACCCTCAGTACAATGAGCAGTTCTTC. Encoded protein: CASTKHPQYNEQFF.